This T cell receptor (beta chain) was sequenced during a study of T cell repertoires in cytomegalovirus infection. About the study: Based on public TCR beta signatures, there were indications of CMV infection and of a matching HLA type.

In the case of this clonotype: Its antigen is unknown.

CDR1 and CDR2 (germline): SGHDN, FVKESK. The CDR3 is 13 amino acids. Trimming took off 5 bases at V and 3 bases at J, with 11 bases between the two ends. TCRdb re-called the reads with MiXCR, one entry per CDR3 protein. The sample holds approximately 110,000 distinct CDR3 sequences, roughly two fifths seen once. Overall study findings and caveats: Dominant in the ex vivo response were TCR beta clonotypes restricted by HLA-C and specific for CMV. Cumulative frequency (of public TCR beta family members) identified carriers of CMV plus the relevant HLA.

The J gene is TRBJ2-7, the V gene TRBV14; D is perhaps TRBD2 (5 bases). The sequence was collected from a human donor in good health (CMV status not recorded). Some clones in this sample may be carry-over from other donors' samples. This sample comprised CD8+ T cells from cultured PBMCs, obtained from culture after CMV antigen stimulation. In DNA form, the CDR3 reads TGTGCCAGCAGCACCACTAGTATCTACGAGCAGTACTTC. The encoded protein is CASSTTSIYEQYF.